This is a list of T cell receptor beta chains from one sample in a study of radiotherapy plus CTLA-4 blockade in lung cancer. Some clones are missing from TCRdb's copy, which holds only in-frame ones; the method was immunoSEQ multiplex PCR. The sample lists about 98,000 clones, approximately 78% seen once, with nearly 3.5% in the top ten. The source material was peripheral blood, sampled from a patient treated with radiotherapy plus ipilimumab. The origin of the receptors is a human donor with non-small cell lung cancer who had a partial response to radiotherapy plus ipilimumab. Both conserved end residues are part of each CDR3. The D gene is left open where the match is weak. Part of the rows lack a size; the others show once, few, many or a class for expanded clones.

d_call | j_call | v_call | clone_size | cdr3_nt | cdr3_aa
- | TRBJ2-5 | TRBV25-1 | - | TGTGCCAGCAGTGAGCCCGGAGGGCCTGAAGAGACCCAGTACTTC | CASSEPGGPEETQYF
TRBD1 | TRBJ2-7 | TRBV2 | once | TGTGCCAGCAGAGGCGGCAGGGGGTCTCTCGGCGAGCAGTACTTC | CASRGGRGSLGEQYF
- | TRBJ1-4 | TRBV10-1 | once | TGCGCCAGCAGTGAGTCGGCGGGAGAAAAACTGTTTTTT | CASSESAGEKLFF
- | TRBJ2-7 | TRBV5-1 | - | TGCGCCAGCAGTCCCATTCAGGGGCCCGTTTCCGAGCAGTACTTC | CASSPIQGPVSEQYF
- | TRBJ2-2 | TRBV7-8 | few | TGTGCCAGCAGCTTTCCGGGAGCTTCCGAGGGCGGGGAGCTGTTTTTT | CASSFPGASEGGELFF
TRBD2 | TRBJ2-7 | TRBV5-4 | few | TGTGCCACCAGACAACTAGCGGGAGTAATGGAGGCCCCCTACGAGCAGTACTTC | CATRQLAGVMEAPYEQYF
TRBD1 | TRBJ2-4 | TRBV28 | - | TGTGCCAGCAGGGGACAGAACCCGAGTCTAGCCAAAAACATTCAGTACTTC | CASRGQNPSLAKNIQYF
TRBD1 | TRBJ1-2 | TRBV6-5 | - | TGTGCCAGCAGCCAACAGGGGGTCTATGGCTACACCTTC | CASSQQGVYGYTF
- | TRBJ1-5 | TRBV11-2 | once | TGTGCCAGCAGCCTCGGACAGACGTACAATCAGCCCCAGCATTTT | CASSLGQTYNQPQHF
- | TRBJ2-1 | TRBV6-5 | - | TGTGCCAGCAGCCGCCCCGGCAATGAGCAGTTCTTC | CASSRPGNEQFF
TRBD2 | TRBJ2-3 | TRBV4-1 | - | TGCGCCAGCAGCCTTAGCGGGATAACAGATACGCAGTATTTT | CASSLSGITDTQYF
TRBD2 | TRBJ2-2 | TRBV7-8 | - | TGTGCCAGCAGCTCGGGCCTAGCGGGACACACCGGGGAGCTGTTTTTT | CASSSGLAGHTGELFF
TRBD2 | TRBJ2-1 | TRBV29-1 | - | TGCAGCGTTCGTACTAGCGGGAATGACAATGAGCAGTTCTTC | CSVRTSGNDNEQFF
- | TRBJ2-1 | TRBV7-2 | - | TGTGCCAGCAGCTTCCGGGGGCGGGAGACAGGTGAGCAGTTCTTC | CASSFRGRETGEQFF
TRBD1 | TRBJ1-2 | TRBV12-5 | - | TGTGCTAGTGGTTTGGGAGGGACAGCGTATGGCTACACCTTC | CASGLGGTAYGYTF
- | TRBJ2-7 | TRBV19 | - | TGTGCCACCTCCCATGGGAGCCCGGGGGAGCAGTACTTC | CATSHGSPGEQYF
- | TRBJ1-3 | TRBV5-6 | - | TGTGCCAGCAGCGTCCCGGACAGTGGAAACACCATATATTTT | CASSVPDSGNTIYF
TRBD2 | TRBJ2-7 | TRBV5-1 | - | TGCGCCAGCAGCCTCCTACCGGGACTAGCGGGAGCAGGCGAGCAGTACTTC | CASSLLPGLAGAGEQYF
- | TRBJ2-3 | TRBV9 | - | TGTGCCAGCAGCCCCCGGGGGGCGCCGGCAGATACGCAGTATTTT | CASSPRGAPADTQYF
TRBD2 | TRBJ2-1 | TRBV5-1 | - | TGCGCCAGCAGCCGACTAGCGGGAGGTGGTTACAATGAGCAGTTCTTC | CASSRLAGGGYNEQFF
TRBD2 | TRBJ2-2 | TRBV5-1 | - | TGCGCCAGCAGCTCGCTCCCTAGCGGGAAAGGGTCCGGGGAGCTGTTTTTT | CASSSLPSGKGSGELFF
TRBD2 | TRBJ2-1 | TRBV7-3 | - | TGTGCCAGCAGCTTATCAGGGCGGGAGGGCAATGAGCAGTTCTTC | CASSLSGREGNEQFF
TRBD1 | TRBJ1-4 | TRBV2 | - | TGTGCCAGCAGAGCGGACAGGGGTAATGAAAAACTGTTTTTT | CASRADRGNEKLFF
TRBD2 | TRBJ2-1 | TRBV7-2 | - | TGTGCCAGCACCCTAAATAGCGGGGCCCCCTCCTACAATGAGCAGTTCTTC | CASTLNSGAPSYNEQFF
- | TRBJ2-1 | TRBV29-1 | once | TGCAGCGCCCGGGGGAACTACAATGAGCAGTTCTTC | CSARGNYNEQFF
TRBD1 | TRBJ1-1 | TRBV7-2 | few | TGTGCCAGCAGTTTGCAGGGGGACGCTGAAGCTTTCTTT | CASSLQGDAEAFF
- | TRBJ2-1 | TRBV5-1 | once | TGCGCCAGCAGCTTGGATGAGGGAGGATCCTACAATGAGCAGTTCTTC | CASSLDEGGSYNEQFF
- | TRBJ2-4 | TRBV28 | - | TGTGCCAGCAGCATTCTGGCTCCTGGAGGCATTCAGTACTTC | CASSILAPGGIQYF
TRBD1 | TRBJ2-1 | TRBV27 | - | TGTGCCAGCCACGCCGGGACAGGGGTGAAGGGTGAGCAGTTCTTC | CASHAGTGVKGEQFF
TRBD1 | TRBJ2-2 | TRBV6-5 | - | TGTGCCAGCAGGTGGGACAGGGTAACCGGGGAGCTGTTTTTT | CASRWDRVTGELFF
- | TRBJ2-7 | TRBV6-4 | - | TGTGCCAGCAGTGTAGATTTGTTGGAGCAGTACTTC | CASSVDLLEQYF
- | TRBJ2-7 | TRBV27 | - | TGTGCCAGCAGACCTCGTAGCGGAATCCCCGCCTACGAGCAGTACTTC | CASRPRSGIPAYEQYF
- | TRBJ1-1 | TRBV28 | - | TGTGCCAGCACATACGGGGGGGCGCTCGGGATCACTGAAGCTTTCTTT | CASTYGGALGITEAFF
TRBD1 | TRBJ2-3 | TRBV10-3 | - | TGTGCCATCAGGACGGGACAGGGGGACGCAGATACGCAGTATTTT | CAIRTGQGDADTQYF
- | TRBJ2-7 | TRBV11-3 | - | TGTGCCAGCAGCTTCGGACCCGGTGGAGGCGAGCAGTACTTC | CASSFGPGGGEQYF
- | TRBJ1-2 | TRBV19 | - | TGTGCCACTCACCACGGGGGTGTTAGTGGCTACACCTTC | CATHHGGVSGYTF
- | TRBJ1-1 | TRBV27 | - | TGTGCCAGCAGTCAAGGCTCCTTTCTAGGTGAAGCTTTCTTT | CASSQGSFLGEAFF
TRBD1 | TRBJ1-4 | TRBV30 | - | TGTGCCTGGAGTGTGAGGACAGGGGGCGAGACGACTAATGAAAAACTGTTTTTT | CAWSVRTGGETTNEKLFF
TRBD2 | TRBJ2-1 | TRBV10-3 | - | TGTGCCATCAATATCCCCGGGACTAGCGGAAACAATGAGCAGTTCTTC | CAINIPGTSGNNEQFF
TRBD2 | TRBJ2-3 | TRBV9 | once | TGTGCCAGCAGCGTATGGAGTAGCGGGACAGATACGCAGTATTTT | CASSVWSSGTDTQYF
- | TRBJ1-1 | TRBV28 | - | TGTGCCAGCAGTCCCAATCCCGGTATGAACACTGAAGCTTTCTTT | CASSPNPGMNTEAFF
- | TRBJ2-1 | TRBV5-1 | - | TGCGCCAGCAGCCCGGATGGGACAGCGGGGGAGGGGCAGTTCTTC | CASSPDGTAGEGQFF
TRBD1 | TRBJ2-2 | TRBV7-9 | - | TGTGCCAGCAGCGCCTGGACAGGCGAACTCCAGATATACACCGGGGAGCTGTTTTTT | CASSAWTGELQIYTGELFF
- | TRBJ2-3 | TRBV12-2 | - | TGTGCAAGTCGCTGGGGGACTAGCGGGAGGGCGAATACGCAGTATTTT | CASRWGTSGRANTQYF
TRBD1 | TRBJ1-5 | TRBV2 | - | TGTGCCAGCAGGCCTCAGGGGGGCAATCAGCCCCAGCATTTT | CASRPQGGNQPQHF